The 3 T cell receptor beta chains given below trace back to one sample, sequenced in a study of post-analysis software for immune sequencing data. Unique molecular identifiers featured in each of the TCR beta cDNA libraries. TCRdb analysed the PCR reads with MiXCR anew, one entry per CDR3 protein. This repertoire shows almost 700,000 distinct CDR3 sequences, 55% to 60% found once; its top ten account for about 11%. These receptors are not linked to any known antigen. Overall study findings and caveats: Patients had higher frequencies than controls of about five TRBV segments, including TRBV5-6, TRBV5-1 and TRBV20-1.

Sequencing used blood. The receptors originated from a girl aged 2 to 10 with multiple sclerosis.

The chain employs TRBV29-1 and TRBJ2-5, with 7 bases aligning to TRBD2. CDR3 size: 14 residues. V lost 2 bases to trimming and J lost 1 base; unmatched junction nucleotides: 4. In germline, CDR1 is SQVTM, CDR2 ANQGSEA. CDR3 coding DNA: TGCAGCGTTGAAAGCGGGGTCAGCCAAGAGACCCAGTACTTC. It is translated as CSVESGVSQETQYF.

This clonotype was seen only a few times. The chain couples TRBV20-1 to TRBJ1-2, with unresolved D. In germline, CDR1 is DFQATT, CDR2 SNEGSKA (reference sequence). The CDR3 consists of 11 residues. The V end lost 6 bases, the J end lost 8 bases, and 13 bases lay between the germline ends. The CDR3 DNA is TGCAGTGCCATCAAATGGGAAGGCTACACCTTC. This gives the protein CSAIKWEGYTF.

The CDR3 DNA sequence: TGCAGCGTCCGACAGGGGGCCGACTCAACCTACGAGCAGTACTTC. It is translated as CSVRQGADSTYEQYF. This sequence joins TRBV29-1 and TRBJ2-7, with TRBD1 identical over 10 bases. The V gene end was trimmed by 6 bases and the J gene end by 2 bases; junction bases not matched to a gene: 10. The CDR3 is 15 amino acids. Germline V gene lookup returns CDR1 SQVTM and CDR2 ANQGSEA.